These 7 T cell receptor beta chains came from one sample sequenced in a study of regulatory T cells in long-lasting Graves disease. Both iRepertoire HTBI primers and Arm-PCR of CDR3 regions were used to build the TCR beta libraries. TCRdb analysed the multiplex PCR reads with MiXCR anew, one entry per CDR3 protein. The sample yields roughly 610,000 distinct CDR3 sequences, 16% seen once. Described time point: newly diagnosed GD, antithyroid drugs for less than 3 months. Preparation of the TCR library used RNA extracted from PBMCs. The same sample was also studied in work on T cells in Graves' hyperthyroidism and ophthalmopathy.

Here the sequenced sample was peripheral blood mononuclear cells (PBMCs), taken at new diagnosis, from a patient treated with antithyroid drugs. These receptors originate from a woman in her 30s with Graves disease.

There are many counts of this clonotype. This chain connects TRBV5-6 to TRBJ2-5; no firm D call. Germline V gene data show CDR1 as SGHDT and CDR2 as YYEEEE. The CDR3 covers 15 residues. The V end was cut by 4 bases, the J end by 5 bases, with 18 bases between. CDR3 coding DNA: TGTGCCAGCAGCACCGGGCCGAGGAAAGGGGAGACCCAGTACTTC. It specifies CASSTGPRKGETQYF.

This clonotype was seen repeatedly, ten times or more. This chain uses TRBV28 with TRBJ1-2; D is perhaps TRBD1 (5 bases). This CDR3 is built from 15 residues. Trimming took 5 bases from V and 1 from J, leaving 14 bases between them. Germline lookup yields CDR1 MDHEN and CDR2 SYDVKM. The CDR3: CASSGFGGDNYGYTF. The CDR3 DNA is TGTGCCAGCAGTGGTTTTGGAGGGGATAACTATGGCTACACCTTC.

This clonotype came up a few times. The gene calls are TRBV27 and TRBJ2-7, with D possibly being TRBD2 (6 bases). Looked up from germline, CDR1 is MNHEY and CDR2 is SMNVEV (reference sequence). Trimming left V 4 bases short and J 3 bases short, with 13 bases between. This CDR3 spans 14 amino acids. CDR3 protein: CASSSWTTNYEQYF. CDR3 sequence (DNA): TGTGCCAGCAGTTCCTGGACTACCAACTACGAGCAGTACTTC.

This clonotype appeared a few times. The rearrangement joins TRBV19 to TRBJ2-1; TRBD2 matches 9 bases. The CDR3 is 15 residues long. V trimming: 5 bases; J trimming: 6 bases; junction bases outside the gene matches: 8. Germline assignment: CDR1 LNHDA and CDR2 SQIVND (reference sequence). The CDR3 region is CASSLRAGGLNEQFF. The CDR3, as DNA: TGTGCCAGTAGTTTAAGGGCGGGAGGGCTCAATGAGCAGTTCTTC. The complete variable domain, with remaining parts taken from reference TRBV19 and TRBJ2-1, reads DGGITQSPKYLFRKEGQNVTLSCEQNLNHDAMYWYRQDPGQGLRLIYYSQIVNDFQKGDIAEGYSVSREKKESFPLTVTSAQKNPTAFYLCASSLRAGGLNEQFFGPGTRLTVL.

This clonotype was recorded many times. Compared with germline, one end of the junction differs, possibly owing to a read error. The rearrangement joins TRBV5-1 to TRBJ2-3; no reliable D call. The CDR3 contains 14 residues. From germline, CDR1 is SGHRS and CDR2 YFSETQ. The CDR3 nucleotides read TGTGCCAGCAGCTTCGGCGGAAACACAGATACGCAGTATTTT. This sequence encodes CASSFGGNTDTQYF.

There are many counts of this clonotype. The rearrangement uses TRBV2 and TRBJ1-1, with D possibly being TRBD1 (5 bases). V lost 7 bases to trimming and J lost 11 bases, with 11 bases between them. Germline assignment: CDR1 SNHLY and CDR2 FYNNEI. This CDR3 comprises 10 residues. CDR3 in amino acids: CASIGEGAFF. CDR3 DNA: TGTGCCAGCATCGGGGAGGGGGCTTTCTTT.

Many counts were recorded for this clonotype. The chain uses TRBV6-1 and TRBJ2-3; D possibly corresponds to TRBD1 (6 bases). The germline V and J ends were trimmed by 6 bases and 2 bases, with 15 bases remaining between them. CDR1 is MNHNS, CDR2 SASEGT, per germline. The CDR3 has 15 residues. The CDR3 reads CASRDTGFPTDTQYF. The DNA for the CDR3 is TGTGCCAGCAGGGACACAGGGTTCCCCACAGATACGCAGTATTTT.